The 32 T cell receptor beta chains below all came from one sample that was sequenced in a study of blood T cell repertoires in COVID-19. The repertoire was sequenced with immunoSEQ multiplex PCR; TCRdb's copy has only in-frame clones and lacks some. The table has 90,000 to 120,000 clones, around 81% seen once. Sequencing was carried out using peripheral blood. The receptor set was obtained from a woman aged 70 to 79 with acute or convalescent COVID-19.

Turning to this clone: One end of the junction varies from germline; a read error may be responsible. The gene calls are TRBV6-5 and TRBJ2-1; maybe TRBD1 (5 bases). This CDR3 region has 15 residues. The V gene's germline CDR1 is MNHEY and CDR2 SVGAGI. The CDR3 spells CASRARVPWYSEQFF. The CDR3 coding sequence is TGTGCCAGCAGGGCCAGGGTCCCCTGGTACAGTGAGCAGTTCTTC.

The genes are TRBV28 and TRBJ1-3; maybe TRBD1 (6 bases). Germline lookup yields CDR1 MDHEN and CDR2 SYDVKM. Between the trimmed V and J ends, which lost 4 bases and 0 bases, there was a span of 10 bases. This CDR3 region has 15 residues. In DNA, the CDR3 is TGTGCCAGCAGTTCCGGGGACAACTCTGGAAACACCATATATTTT. Its translation: CASSSGDNSGNTIYF.

V usage is TRBV10-3 and J usage is TRBJ2-3, with D perhaps TRBD2 (6 bases). Trimming pared 4 bases from V and 2 bases from J, leaving 16 bases between. This CDR3 spans 16 amino acids. The germline V gene has CDR1 ENHRY and CDR2 SYGVKD. CDR3 protein: CAISGALRDSTDTQYF. Here the CDR3 DNA reads TGTGCCATCAGTGGCGCCTTAAGGGACTCCACAGATACGCAGTATTTT.

The rearrangement joins TRBV6-5 to TRBJ2-7, with a possible D match to TRBD2 (6 bases). With 7 bases removed from V and 0 bases from J, the gap between germline ends came to 16 bases. This CDR3 has 15 amino acids. The germline V gene encodes CDR1 MNHEY and CDR2 SVGAGI. CDR3 coding DNA: TGTGCCAGCACCTCAACTAGCCCTACCTCCTACGAGCAGTACTTC. Translation gives CASTSTSPTSYEQYF.

V gene TRBV5-1 combines with J gene TRBJ2-2, with D hard to call. Germline CDR1 and CDR2: SGHRS and YFSETQ. The CDR3 covers 15 residues. V dropped 0 bases and J dropped 4 bases, with 10 bases sitting between them. The CDR3 DNA reads as TGCGCCAGCAGCTTGGCGGGTCCTCCCACCGGGGAGCTGTTTTTT. Amino acid sequence: CASSLAGPPTGELFF.

The chain combines TRBV28 with TRBJ1-5, with TRBD1 identical over 10 bases. J was trimmed by 3 bases and V by 5 bases; bases with no gene match: 7. CDR1 and CDR2 (germline): MDHEN, SYDVKM. The CDR3 runs 16 residues. The CDR3 bases are TGTGCCAGCAGTCGCTCCGACAGGGGGCCCAATCAGCCCCAGCATTTT. Protein sequence: CASSRSDRGPNQPQHF.

The V call is TRBV28, the J call TRBJ2-2; no clear D gene. Between the trimmed V and J ends, which lost 5 bases and 5 bases, there was a span of 12 bases. The length of the CDR3 is 14 residues. The V gene's germline CDR1 is MDHEN and CDR2 SYDVKM. CDR3 residues: CASSLRRQTGELFF. The CDR3 nucleotides are TGTGCCAGCAGTCTCCGTCGCCAGACCGGGGAGCTGTTTTTT.

The chain combines TRBV2 with TRBJ2-5, with TRBD2 as a possible D gene (5 bases). The CDR3 totals 12 residues. V dropped 7 bases and J dropped 4 bases, with 10 bases sitting between them. Germline lookup yields CDR1 SNHLY and CDR2 FYNNEI. CDR3: CASNPRGETQYF. CDR3 sequence (DNA): TGTGCCAGCAACCCACGGGGAGAGACCCAGTACTTC. Full variable domain (rest looked up from reference TRBV2 and TRBJ2-5): EPEVTQTPSHQVTQMGQEVILRCVPISNHLYFYWYRQILGQKVEFLVSFYNNEISEKSEIFDDQFSVERPDGSNFTLKIRSTKLEDSAMYFCASNPRGETQYFGPGTRLLVL.

The table lists this clone with a few counts. The chain recombines TRBV19 with TRBJ2-5; a weak D match, TRBD2 (7 bases). CDR3 size: 13 residues. Deletions cut 5 bases from V and 5 bases from J, with 12 bases between. The V gene's germline CDR1 is LNHDA and CDR2 SQIVND (reference sequence). The CDR3 bases are TGTGCCAGTAGTCCCAGGGGAGGGGAGACCCAGTACTTC. It yields the protein CASSPRGGETQYF.

The chain employs TRBV3-1 (or the pseudogene TRBV3-2) and TRBJ2-1, with 9 bases lining up with TRBD2. The CDR3 runs 15 residues. V lost 3 bases to trimming and J lost 7 bases; unmatched junction nucleotides: 7. The germline V gene encodes CDR1 LGHDT and CDR2 YNNKEL (reference sequence). CDR3 sequence: CASSHWTSVWNEQFF. Here the CDR3 DNA reads TGTGCCAGCAGCCACTGGACTAGCGTCTGGAATGAGCAGTTCTTC.

V usage is TRBV21-1 and J usage is TRBJ1-5. TRBV21-1 is tagged as a pseudogene. CDR3 length: 17 residues. The CDR3 sequence: CASSKSSGGLGNQPQHF. The CDR3 DNA reads as TGTGCCAGCAGCAAAAGTTCCGGGGGGCTGGGCAATCAGCCCCAGCATTTT.

The genes are TRBV6-1 and TRBJ1-3; D possibly corresponds to TRBD1 (6 bases). The V end lost 4 bases, the J end lost 2 bases, and 18 bases lay between the germline ends. This CDR3 comprises 17 residues. Per the germline V gene, CDR1 is MNHNS and CDR2 is SASEGT. CDR3 protein: CASSVIPGVETGNTIYF. CDR3 bases: TGTGCCAGCAGTGTAATCCCAGGGGTGGAAACTGGAAACACCATATATTTT.

The CDR3: CASSQVEGWTYNEQFF. As DNA, the CDR3 is TGTGCCAGCAGCCAAGTGGAGGGGTGGACCTACAATGAGCAGTTCTTC. The chain carries TRBV14 and TRBJ2-1, with D possibly TRBD2 on 6 matching bases. Germline lookup yields CDR1 SGHDN and CDR2 FVKESK. V gave up 1 base and J gave up 2 bases, with 12 bases separating them. The CDR3 totals 16 residues. Filled out from reference TRBV14 and TRBJ2-1, the complete variable domain reads EAGVTQFPSHSVIEKGQTVTLRCDPISGHDNLYWYRRVMGKEIKFLLHFVKESKQDESGMPNNRFLAERTGGTYSTLKVQPAELEDSGVYFCASSQVEGWTYNEQFFGPGTRLTVL.

The genes are TRBV4-1 and TRBJ2-3; 8 positions match TRBD1. Per the germline V gene, CDR1 is MGHRA and CDR2 is YSYEKL. The CDR3 covers 18 residues. J gave up 2 bases and V 4 bases, and 14 bases lay outside the gene matches. The CDR3 nucleotides are TGCGCCAGCAGCCCGGCCCAAGAGACAGGGGCGGACACAGATACGCAGTATTTT. Its translation: CASSPAQETGADTDTQYF.

In its sample, this clone was seen a few times. The V and J genes are TRBV18 and TRBJ1-6; D unclear. There are 13 residues in the CDR3. V was shortened by 3 bases and J by 8 bases, with 8 bases between the two germline ends. The V gene's germline CDR1 is KGHSH and CDR2 LQKENI. CDR3 in amino acids: CASSPNRDSPLHF. DNA of the CDR3: TGTGCCAGCTCACCTAACCGGGATTCACCCCTCCACTTT.

The gene calls are TRBV30 and TRBJ2-5; tentatively, D is TRBD1 (7 bases). The CDR3 covers 15 residues. Deletions cut 3 bases from V and 5 bases from J, with 19 bases between. Germline CDR1 is GTSNPN and CDR2 is SVGIG (reference sequence). CDR3 protein: CAWSGKGAAGETQYF. Written as DNA, the CDR3 is TGTGCCTGGAGCGGGAAGGGGGCAGCGGGCGAGACCCAGTACTTC.

The chain couples TRBV19 to TRBJ1-5; maybe TRBD1 (6 bases). Germline V gene sequence: CDR1 LNHDA, CDR2 SQIVND (reference sequence). Trimming took 5 bases from V and 1 from J, leaving 12 bases between them. This CDR3 contains 15 residues. In DNA, the CDR3 is TGTGCCAGTAGTCGCGTCGGACAGAGCAATCAGCCCCAGCATTTT. This gives the protein CASSRVGQSNQPQHF.

The CDR3 sequence is CASSLRGPMLFF. The CDR3 DNA reads TGTGCCAGCAGCCTTAGAGGCCCGATGCTGTTTTTT. The V gene is TRBV3-1 (or the pseudogene TRBV3-2), the J gene TRBJ1-4; D not certain. Germline CDR1 LGHDT, CDR2 YNNKEL (reference sequence). This CDR3 spans 12 amino acids. V was trimmed by 4 bases and J by 14 bases, leaving 14 bases between them.

The V and J genes are TRBV19 and TRBJ1-3; no firm D call. The CDR3 is 18 residues long. CDR1 and CDR2 from the germline V gene are LNHDA and SQIVND (reference sequence). V was cut by 4 bases and J by 0 bases, with 19 bases left in between. CDR3 DNA: TGTGCCAGTAGTACGGCGGATTCGGTCCTTCGCTCTGGAAACACCATATATTTT. Amino acids: CASSTADSVLRSGNTIYF. Together with reference TRBV19 and TRBJ1-3, the CDR3 gives the full variable domain: DGGITQSPKYLFRKEGQNVTLSCEQNLNHDAMYWYRQDPGQGLRLIYYSQIVNDFQKGDIAEGYSVSREKKESFPLTVTSAQKNPTAFYLCASSTADSVLRSGNTIYFGEGSWLTVV.

This clone came up once. The chain couples TRBV11-1 to TRBJ1-1; D is possibly TRBD1 (5 bases). Trimming stripped 0 bases from V and 1 base from J, with 12 bases between. CDR1 SGHAT and CDR2 FQDESV come from the germline V gene (reference sequence). CDR3 size: 16 residues. The chain's CDR3 is CASSLARGSRNTEAFF. The CDR3 bases are TGTGCCAGCAGCTTAGCGCGGGGGTCAAGGAACACTGAAGCTTTCTTT.

The V and J genes are TRBV18 and TRBJ2-7; tentative D call: TRBD2 (5 bases). Germline CDR1 KGHSH, CDR2 LQKENI. This CDR3 has 13 amino acids. Trimming took off 2 bases at V and 0 bases at J, with 5 bases between the two ends. The CDR3 region is CASSPGSSYEQYF. CDR3 nucleotides: TGTGCCAGCTCACCAGGGAGCTCCTACGAGCAGTACTTC.

This clone was recorded a few times. This chain links TRBV19 with TRBJ2-1, with 8 bases lining up with TRBD1. Germline loops: CDR1 LNHDA, CDR2 SQIVND (reference sequence). The CDR3 loop spans 14 amino acids. The V gene end was trimmed by 9 bases and the J gene end by 6 bases; junction bases not matched to a gene: 10. CDR3 amino acids: CASQGASSLNEQFF. The DNA for the CDR3 is TGTGCCAGCCAGGGGGCCTCCTCCCTCAATGAGCAGTTCTTC.

The rearrangement links TRBV30 to TRBJ1-2, with TRBD1 matching 7 bases. J lost 2 bases, V lost 0 bases, and 6 bases had no gene match. There are 15 residues in the CDR3. CDR1 and CDR2 from the germline V gene are GTSNPN and SVGIG (reference sequence). CDR3 nucleotide sequence: TGTGCCTGGAGTGTACTGGACAGGACCAACTATGGCTACACCTTC. The encoded protein is CAWSVLDRTNYGYTF.

The table lists this clone with a few counts. J is TRBJ1-6 and V is TRBV7-8, with 7 bases that match TRBD1. The length of the CDR3 is 15 residues. The V gene end was trimmed by 5 bases and the J gene end by 9 bases; junction bases not matched to a gene: 10. Looked up from germline, CDR1 is SGHVS and CDR2 is FQNEAQ. This CDR3 reads CASSGRQGAASPLHF. CDR3 sequence (DNA): TGTGCCAGCAGCGGACGACAGGGCGCGGCTTCACCCCTCCACTTT. Variable domain in full (rest from reference TRBV7-8 and TRBJ1-6): GAGVSQSPRYKVAKRGQDVALRCDPISGHVSLFWYQQALGQGPEFLTYFQNEAQLDKSGLPSDRFFAERPEGSVSTLKIQRTQQEDSAVYLCASSGRQGAASPLHFGNGTRLTVT.

CDR3: CAISAPLGGDAVSPLHF. The CDR3 nucleotides read TGTGCCATCAGTGCGCCTCTGGGAGGGGATGCGGTTTCACCCCTCCACTTT. V gene TRBV10-3 combines with J gene TRBJ1-6; perhaps TRBD1 as D (5 bases). Germline V gives CDR1 ENHRY, CDR2 SYGVKD. CDR3 length: 17 residues. V lost 4 bases and J lost 9, with 22 bases in between.

This chain links TRBV6-1 with TRBJ1-6; no clear D gene. Germline lookup yields CDR1 MNHNS and CDR2 SASEGT. The CDR3 runs to 15 residues. Trimming took 3 bases from V and 1 from J, leaving 7 bases between them. The chain's CDR3 is CASSEAGSYNSPLHF. Written as DNA, the CDR3 is TGTGCCAGCAGTGAGGCGGGTTCCTATAATTCACCCCTCCACTTT.

The chain joins TRBV18 to TRBJ1-2; TRBD1 matches 12 bases. Per the germline V gene, CDR1 is KGHSH and CDR2 is LQKENI. Trimming took 0 bases from V and 8 from J; bases not matched to a gene: 10. The CDR3 contains 17 residues. This CDR3 reads CASSPPPGQGARNGYTF. CDR3 nucleotides: TGTGCCAGCTCACCACCGCCGGGACAGGGGGCGAGGAACGGCTACACCTTC. Supplemented by reference TRBV18 and TRBJ1-2, the full variable domain reads NAGVMQNPRHLVRRRGQEARLRCSPMKGHSHVYWYRQLPEEGLKFMVYLQKENIIDESGMPKERFSAEFPKEGPSILRIQQVVRGDSAAYFCASSPPPGQGARNGYTFGSGTRLTVV.

This clone has a count of ten or more. This CDR3 reads CASSKIHRGRLVKAETQYF. As DNA, the CDR3 is TGTGCCAGCAGCAAAATACACAGGGGACGGTTGGTGAAGGCGGAGACCCAGTACTTC. The chain carries TRBV21-1 and TRBJ2-5; TRBD1, as called in the table, went unchecked against the DNA. TRBV21-1 corresponds to a pseudogene. The length of the CDR3 is 19 residues.

The chain combines TRBV5-5 with TRBJ2-1, with a tentative D call TRBD2 (6 bases). This CDR3 has 13 residues. With 2 bases removed from V and 8 bases from J, the gap between germline ends came to 11 bases. Germline values: CDR1 SGHKS, CDR2 YYEKEE (reference sequence). The CDR3 loop is CASSLRGVDEQFF. In DNA form, the CDR3 reads TGTGCCAGCAGCTTACGCGGGGTCGATGAGCAGTTCTTC. Combining the CDR3 with reference TRBV5-5 and TRBJ2-1 gives the whole variable domain DAGVTQSPTHLIKTRGQQVTLRCSPISGHKSVSWYQQVLGQGPQFIFQYYEKEERGRGNFPDRFSARQFPNYSSELNVNALLLGDSALYLCASSLRGVDEQFFGPGTRLTVL.

This sequence joins TRBV10-1 and TRBJ2-7, with TRBD1 matching 7 bases. There are 14 residues in the CDR3. After removal of 6 bases from V and 0 bases from J, the junction contained 5 bases not matched to a gene. From germline, CDR1 is WNHNN and CDR2 SYGVQD (reference sequence). The CDR3 DNA follows: TGCGCCAGCAGGAAGAGACAGGGCTCCTACGAGCAGTACGTC. This codes for CASRKRQGSYEQYV.

CDR3 sequence (DNA): TGCGCCAGCAGCGAGCATTGGGGGGCTGAAGCTTTCTTT. It yields the protein CASSEHWGAEAFF. The chain couples TRBV5-1 to TRBJ1-1, with TRBD1 as a possible D gene (5 bases). V gave up 4 bases and J gave up 6 bases, with 13 bases separating them. Germline CDR1 reads SGHRS; CDR2 reads YFSETQ. The CDR3 extends over 13 amino acids.

Remarks on this clone: The junction and the germline gene differ at one end; a read error may be behind it. The rearrangement links TRBV7-7 to TRBJ2-1; TRBD2 matches 11 bases. This CDR3 region has 15 residues. The germline CDR1 and CDR2 sequences are SSHAT and FNYEAQ (reference sequence). The CDR3 nucleotides read TGTGCTAGCAGCTTAGCGGGGGGGCCCTACAATGAGCAGTTCTTC. Amino acids: CASSLAGGPYNEQFF.